This T cell receptor (beta chain) was sequenced during a study of T cells in Graves' hyperthyroidism and ophthalmopathy. Study results and caveats: The majority of expanded thyroid clonotypes above 0.001 also appeared in blood.

Trimming took off 6 bases at V and 4 bases at J, with 10 bases between the two ends. The CDR3 loop spans 13 amino acids. CDR1 and CDR2 (germline): MRHNA, SNTAGT. The table lists this clonotype with many counts. The antigen remains undetermined. No progression to ophthalmopathy during 18 months of follow-up defined stable disease. Clinicians diagnosed patients from clinical symptoms, serum thyroxine and TRAb, thyroid ultrasound and orbital computed tomography. Fresh 10 ml peripheral blood yielded PBMCs. Amplification of TCR beta CDR3 regions was performed using RNA transcripts as template. A set of HTBI primers served as the primers for a first-round RT-PCR of the TCR CDR3. TCRdb redid the calling of the multiplex PCR reads with MiXCR, one entry per CDR3 protein. The repertoire holds 350,000 to 400,000 distinct CDR3 sequences, 15% to 20% seen once, with 3% to 4.5% in the top ten.

The rearrangement uses TRBV6-4 and TRBJ1-5, with D perhaps matching TRBD1 (5 bases). Sequences were obtained from blood. This sequence originates from a woman younger than 30 with Graves' hyperthyroidism. In DNA, the CDR3 is TGTGCCAGCAGCGCGACAGTAAATCAGCCCCAGCATTTT. Protein product: CASSATVNQPQHF.